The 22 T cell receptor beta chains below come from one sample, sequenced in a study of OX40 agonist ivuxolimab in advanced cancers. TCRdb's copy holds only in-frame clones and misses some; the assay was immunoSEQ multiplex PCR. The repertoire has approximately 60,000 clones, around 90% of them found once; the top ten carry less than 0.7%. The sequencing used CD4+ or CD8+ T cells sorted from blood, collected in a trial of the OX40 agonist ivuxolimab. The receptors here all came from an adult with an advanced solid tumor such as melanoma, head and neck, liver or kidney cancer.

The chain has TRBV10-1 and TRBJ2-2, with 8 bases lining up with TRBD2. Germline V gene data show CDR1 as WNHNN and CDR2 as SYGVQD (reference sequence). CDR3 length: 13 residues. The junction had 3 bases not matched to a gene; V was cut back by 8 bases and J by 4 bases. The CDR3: CASRGGTTGELFF. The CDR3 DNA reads TGCGCCAGCCGGGGGGGGACCACCGGGGAGCTGTTTTTT.

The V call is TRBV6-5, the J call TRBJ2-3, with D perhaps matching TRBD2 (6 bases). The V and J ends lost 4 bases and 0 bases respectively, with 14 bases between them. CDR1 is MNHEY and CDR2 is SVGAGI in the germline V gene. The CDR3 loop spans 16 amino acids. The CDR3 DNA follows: TGTGCCAGCAGTTCCCACTCGCGGGGTAGCACAGATACGCAGTATTTT. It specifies CASSSHSRGSTDTQYF.

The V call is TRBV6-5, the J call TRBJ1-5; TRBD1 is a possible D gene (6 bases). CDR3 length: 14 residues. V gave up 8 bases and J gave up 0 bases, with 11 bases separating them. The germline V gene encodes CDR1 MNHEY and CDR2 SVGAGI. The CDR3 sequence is CASGQTYSNQPQHF. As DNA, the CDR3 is TGTGCCAGCGGACAGACTTATAGCAATCAGCCCCAGCATTTT.

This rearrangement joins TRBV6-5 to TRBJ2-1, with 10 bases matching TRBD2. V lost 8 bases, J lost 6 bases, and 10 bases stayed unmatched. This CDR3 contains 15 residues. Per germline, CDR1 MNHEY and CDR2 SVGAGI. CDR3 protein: CASGLSSGSSNEQFF. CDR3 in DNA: TGTGCCAGCGGACTCTCTAGCGGGAGTAGCAATGAGCAGTTCTTC.

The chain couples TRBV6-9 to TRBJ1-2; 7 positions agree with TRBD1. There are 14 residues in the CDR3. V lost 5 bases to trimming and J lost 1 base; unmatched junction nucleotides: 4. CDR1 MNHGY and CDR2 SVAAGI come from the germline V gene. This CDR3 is CASSLRGRNYGYTF. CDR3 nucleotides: TGTGCCAGCAGTCTTAGGGGGCGTAACTATGGCTACACCTTC.

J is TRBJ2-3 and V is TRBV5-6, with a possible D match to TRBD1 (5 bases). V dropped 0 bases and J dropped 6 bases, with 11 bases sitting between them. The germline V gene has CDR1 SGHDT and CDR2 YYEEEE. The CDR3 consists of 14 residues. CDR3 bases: TGTGCCAGCAGCTTGGAATGGCAGGGCGATACGCAGTATTTT. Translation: CASSLEWQGDTQYF.

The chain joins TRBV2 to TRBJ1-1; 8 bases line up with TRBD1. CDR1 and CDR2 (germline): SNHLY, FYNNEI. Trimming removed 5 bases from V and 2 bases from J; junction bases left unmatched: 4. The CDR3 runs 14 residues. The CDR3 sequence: CASSSGQGNTEAFF. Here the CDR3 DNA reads TGTGCCAGCAGTTCCGGACAGGGCAACACTGAAGCTTTCTTT.

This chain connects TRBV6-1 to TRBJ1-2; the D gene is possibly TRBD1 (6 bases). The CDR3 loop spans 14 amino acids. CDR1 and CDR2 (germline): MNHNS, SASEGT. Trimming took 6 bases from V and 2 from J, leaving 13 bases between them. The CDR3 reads CASRLQGRNYGYTF. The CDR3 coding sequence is TGTGCCAGCAGACTACAGGGTCGAAACTATGGCTACACCTTC.

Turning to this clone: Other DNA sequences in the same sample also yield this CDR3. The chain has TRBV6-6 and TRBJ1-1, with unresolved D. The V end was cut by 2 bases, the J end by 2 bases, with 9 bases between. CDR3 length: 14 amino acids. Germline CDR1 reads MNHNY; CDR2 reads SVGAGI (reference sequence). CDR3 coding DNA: TGTGCCAGCAGTTACCCCCAAGGTAACACTGAAGCTTTCTTT. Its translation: CASSYPQGNTEAFF.

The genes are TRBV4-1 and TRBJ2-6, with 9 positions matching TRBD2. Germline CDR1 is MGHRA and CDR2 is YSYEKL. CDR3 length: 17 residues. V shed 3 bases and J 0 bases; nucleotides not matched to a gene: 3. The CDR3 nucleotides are TGCGCCAGCAGCCAGACTAGCGGAAACTCTGGGGCCAACGTCCTGACTTTC. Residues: CASSQTSGNSGANVLTF.

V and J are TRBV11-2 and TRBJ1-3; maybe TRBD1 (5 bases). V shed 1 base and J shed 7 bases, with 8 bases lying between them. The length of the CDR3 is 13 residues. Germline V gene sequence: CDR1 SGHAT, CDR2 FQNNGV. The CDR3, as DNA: TGTGCCAGCAGCTTAGTCTGGGGGAACACCATATATTTT. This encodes CASSLVWGNTIYF.

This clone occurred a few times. CDR3: CASSLIGRTSGDQETQYF. CDR3 DNA: TGTGCCAGCAGCTTAATCGGCCGGACTAGCGGGGACCAAGAGACCCAGTACTTC. V and J are TRBV7-3 and TRBJ2-5; TRBD2 aligns across 12 bases. The V gene end was trimmed by 1 base and the J gene end by 0 bases; junction bases not matched to a gene: 6. The CDR3 sequence is 18 residues long. The germline CDR1 and CDR2 sequences are SGHTA and FQGTGA. Complete variable domain (other parts from reference TRBV7-3 and TRBJ2-5): GAGVSQTPSNKVTEKGKYVELRCDPISGHTALYWYRQSLGQGPEFLIYFQGTGAADDSGLPNDRFFAVRPEGSVSTLKIQRTERGDSAVYLCASSLIGRTSGDQETQYFGPGTRLLVL.

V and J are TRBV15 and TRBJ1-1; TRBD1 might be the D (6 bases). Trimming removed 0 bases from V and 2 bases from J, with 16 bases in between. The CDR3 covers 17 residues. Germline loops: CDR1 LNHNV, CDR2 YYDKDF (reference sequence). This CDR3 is CATSRDRVGQTNTEAFF. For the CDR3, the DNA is TGTGCCACCAGCAGAGATCGGGTAGGACAGACCAACACTGAAGCTTTCTTT.

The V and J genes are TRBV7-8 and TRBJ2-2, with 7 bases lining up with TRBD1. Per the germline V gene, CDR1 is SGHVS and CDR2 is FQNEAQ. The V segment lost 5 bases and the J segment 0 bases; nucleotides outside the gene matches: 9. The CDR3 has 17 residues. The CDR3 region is CASSPPKGAANTGELFF. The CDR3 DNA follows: TGTGCCAGCAGCCCACCAAAGGGGGCAGCGAACACCGGGGAGCTGTTTTTT.

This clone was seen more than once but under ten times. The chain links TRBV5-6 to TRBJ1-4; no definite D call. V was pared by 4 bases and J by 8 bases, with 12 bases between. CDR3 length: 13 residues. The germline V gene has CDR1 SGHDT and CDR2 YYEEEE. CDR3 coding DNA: TGTGCCAGCAGCACCCCCGAAGAGGAAAAACTGTTTTTT. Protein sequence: CASSTPEEEKLFF.

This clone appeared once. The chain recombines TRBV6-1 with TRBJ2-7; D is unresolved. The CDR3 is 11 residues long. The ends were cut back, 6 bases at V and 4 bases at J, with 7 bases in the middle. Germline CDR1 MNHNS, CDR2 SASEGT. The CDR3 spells CASSGAYEQYF. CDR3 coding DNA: TGTGCCAGCAGCGGCGCGTACGAGCAGTACTTC.

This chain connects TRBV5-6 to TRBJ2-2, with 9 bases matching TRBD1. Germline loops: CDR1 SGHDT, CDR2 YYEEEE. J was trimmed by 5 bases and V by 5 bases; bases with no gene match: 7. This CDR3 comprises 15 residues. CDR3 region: CASSNLGQGTGELFF. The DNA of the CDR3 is TGTGCCAGCAGTAACCTGGGACAGGGTACCGGGGAGCTGTTTTTT. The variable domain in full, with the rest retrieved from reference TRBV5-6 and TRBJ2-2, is DAGVTQSPTHLIKTRGQQVTLRCSPKSGHDTVSWYQQALGQGPQFIFQYYEEEERQRGNFPDRFSGHQFPNYSSELNVNALLLGDSALYLCASSNLGQGTGELFFGEGSRLTVL.

This chain's CDR3 is CASSLDWTGGTEQFF. CDR3 bases: TGTGCCAGCAGTCTGGACTGGACAGGGGGCACTGAGCAGTTCTTC. V is TRBV2 and J is TRBJ2-1, with 11 bases fitting TRBD1. Germline V gene lookup returns CDR1 SNHLY and CDR2 FYNNEI. This CDR3 is 15 amino acids long. With 5 bases clipped from V and 9 bases from J, the junction kept 9 bases outside the gene matches.

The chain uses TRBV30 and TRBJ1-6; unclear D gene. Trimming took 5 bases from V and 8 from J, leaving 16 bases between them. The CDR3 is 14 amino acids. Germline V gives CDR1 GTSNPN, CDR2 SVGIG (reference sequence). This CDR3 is CAWAGEGSDSPLHF. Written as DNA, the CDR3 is TGTGCCTGGGCGGGAGAAGGGAGTGATTCACCCCTCCACTTT.

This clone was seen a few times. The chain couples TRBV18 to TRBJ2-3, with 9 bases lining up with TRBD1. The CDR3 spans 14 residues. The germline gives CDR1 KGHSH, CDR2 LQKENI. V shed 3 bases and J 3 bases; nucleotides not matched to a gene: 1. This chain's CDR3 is CASSPGQGTDTQYF. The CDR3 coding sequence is TGTGCCAGCTCACCCGGACAGGGGACAGATACGCAGTATTTT.

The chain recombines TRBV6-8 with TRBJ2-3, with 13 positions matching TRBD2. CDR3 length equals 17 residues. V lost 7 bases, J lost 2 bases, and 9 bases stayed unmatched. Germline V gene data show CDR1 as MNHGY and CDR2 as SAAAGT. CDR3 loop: CASIYAGLAGYTDTQYF. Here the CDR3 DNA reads TGTGCCAGCATCTATGCGGGACTAGCGGGGTACACAGATACGCAGTATTTT.

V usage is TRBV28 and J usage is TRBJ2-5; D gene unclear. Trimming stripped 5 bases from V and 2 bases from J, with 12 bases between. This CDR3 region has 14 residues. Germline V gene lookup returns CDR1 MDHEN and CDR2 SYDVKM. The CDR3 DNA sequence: TGTGCCAGCAGTATCGCTGGTAGGCAAGAGACCCAGTACTTC. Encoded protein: CASSIAGRQETQYF.